This passage covers 16 T cell receptor beta chains from one sample sequenced in a study of memory CD4+ T cells and cytomegalovirus serostatus. Generated by immunoSEQ multiplex PCR, the TCRdb table keeps only in-frame clones and is missing some. The table includes some 87,000 clones, roughly 80% detected once. Single viable CD3+CD4+CD8-CD45RO+ cells were sorted as the memory CD4+ T cells. Sequences were obtained from memory CD4+ T cells from blood. These receptors were obtained from an adult in good health and CMV-seropositive.

In this sample, this clone turned up a few times. This sample includes further DNA sequences coding for the same CDR3. The CDR3 region is CASSSGSTEAFF. The DNA of the CDR3 is TGTGCCAGCAGTTCAGGGAGCACTGAAGCTTTCTTT. J is TRBJ1-1 and V is TRBV28; TRBD1 might be the D (5 bases). The CDR3 contains 12 residues. V gave up 4 bases and J gave up 4 bases, with 7 bases separating them. Germline-derived CDR1 and CDR2 are MDHEN and SYDVKM.

V is TRBV5-8 and J is TRBJ1-1; D is possibly TRBD1 (6 bases). The CDR3 loop spans 16 amino acids. V dropped 0 bases and J dropped 5 bases, with 17 bases sitting between them. Germline V gene sequence: CDR1 SGHTS, CDR2 YDEGEE. The CDR3 DNA reads TGTGCCAGCAGCTTGGGGGGGGCAGGGGTTTTGACTGAAGCTTTCTTT. Amino acid sequence: CASSLGGAGVLTEAFF.

The rearrangement joins TRBV7-2 to TRBJ2-3; D gene uncertain. The germline V gene has CDR1 SGHTA and CDR2 FQGNSA. Trimming left V 4 bases short and J 0 bases short, with 17 bases between. The CDR3 totals 17 residues. DNA of the CDR3: TGTGCCAGCAGCTCAAAATCGAAGCTGAGTAGCACAGATACGCAGTATTTT. Protein product: CASSSKSKLSSTDTQYF.

The gene calls are TRBV5-4 and TRBJ2-5, with D possibly matching TRBD1 (6 bases). Germline values: CDR1 SGHNT, CDR2 YYREEE (reference sequence). The ends were cut back, 0 bases at V and 5 bases at J, with 14 bases in the middle. CDR3 size: 15 residues. The CDR3 sequence: CASSLGSGDRETQYF. The DNA of the CDR3 is TGTGCCAGCAGCTTGGGTTCAGGGGATCGGGAGACCCAGTACTTC.

The chain couples TRBV10-3 to TRBJ2-6, with D uncertain. CDR3 size: 18 residues. V was shortened by 3 bases and J by 0 bases, with 15 bases between the two germline ends. Germline-derived CDR1 and CDR2 are ENHRY and SYGVKD. This chain's CDR3 is CAISEVRSTSSGANVLTF. The DNA of the CDR3 is TGTGCCATCAGTGAAGTTCGGTCGACCAGCTCTGGGGCCAACGTCCTGACTTTC.

The V and J genes are TRBV29-1 and TRBJ2-7, with 9 nucleotides matching TRBD1. J lost 4 bases, V lost 4 bases, and 17 bases had no gene match. CDR1 is SQVTM and CDR2 is ANQGSEA in the germline V gene. The length of the CDR3 is 17 residues. Here the CDR3 reads CSVVLEQGAGWVYEQYF. The CDR3 DNA follows: TGCAGCGTTGTACTAGAACAGGGGGCAGGTTGGGTTTACGAGCAGTACTTC.

The rearrangement uses TRBV7-2 and TRBJ2-1, with D possibly being TRBD2 (5 bases). Between the trimmed V and J ends, which lost 3 bases and 0 bases, there was a span of 18 bases. The CDR3 runs to 18 residues. CDR1 and CDR2 (germline): SGHTA, FQGNSA. This CDR3 reads CASSFLLAFTSSYNEQFF. In DNA, the CDR3 is TGTGCCAGCAGCTTCTTGCTAGCTTTCACAAGCTCCTACAATGAGCAGTTCTTC.

For this clone: The sample contains more than one DNA sequence encoding this CDR3. CDR3 in amino acids: CASSPRTGVNTEAFF. In DNA, the CDR3 is TGTGCCAGCTCACCGAGGACAGGGGTGAACACTGAAGCTTTCTTT. The V call is TRBV18, the J call TRBJ1-1; TRBD1 matches 9 bases. CDR1 KGHSH and CDR2 LQKENI come from the germline V gene. The length of the CDR3 is 15 residues. J was trimmed by 0 bases and V by 3 bases; bases with no gene match: 2.

The CDR3 nucleotides are TGTGCCAGCTCACCACGGGGGAACAATGAAAAACTGTTTTTT. This encodes CASSPRGNNEKLFF. The gene calls are TRBV18 and TRBJ1-4; tentative D call: TRBD1 (5 bases). CDR3 length equals 14 residues. CDR1 KGHSH and CDR2 LQKENI come from the germline V gene. Trimming pared 1 base from V and 5 bases from J, leaving 8 bases between.

The chain recombines TRBV5-1 with TRBJ2-1; 8 nucleotides line up with TRBD2. The V gene end was trimmed by 1 base and the J gene end by 5 bases; junction bases not matched to a gene: 8. Germline V lookup: CDR1 SGHRS, CDR2 YFSETQ. The CDR3 is made up of 16 amino acids. The CDR3: CASSLTAGEGDNEQFF. CDR3 sequence (DNA): TGCGCCAGCAGCTTGACAGCGGGAGAAGGGGACAATGAGCAGTTCTTC.

The chain carries TRBV10-3 and TRBJ2-7; D is possibly TRBD1 (5 bases). The V and J ends lost 5 bases and 2 bases respectively, with 13 bases between them. Germline CDR1 is ENHRY and CDR2 is SYGVKD. This CDR3 is 14 amino acids long. The CDR3 loop reads CAISMTASAYEQYF. The CDR3 bases are TGTGCCATCAGTATGACAGCAAGTGCCTACGAGCAGTACTTC.

V gene TRBV18 combines with J gene TRBJ2-1; 7 bases agree with TRBD2. Germline V gives CDR1 KGHSH, CDR2 LQKENI. With 6 bases clipped from V and 3 bases from J, the junction kept 5 bases outside the gene matches. This CDR3 contains 14 residues. CDR3 bases: TGTGCCAGCTCTCGGACTAGGGGCTACAATGAGCAGTTCTTC. Encoded protein: CASSRTRGYNEQFF.

This chain connects TRBV14 to TRBJ2-5; D is undetermined. The V end lost 1 base, the J end lost 5 bases, and 14 bases lay between the germline ends. CDR3 length equals 15 residues. Germline values: CDR1 SGHDN, CDR2 FVKESK. The CDR3 here is CASSQAGSLPETQYF. Here the CDR3 DNA reads TGTGCCAGCAGCCAAGCTGGTTCACTGCCGGAGACCCAGTACTTC.

The table lists this clone with a few counts. CDR3 DNA: TGTGCCAGTAGTATTCTGGCTCGATCAGGGGCCTGGGGCTATGGCTACACCTTC. Protein: CASSILARSGAWGYGYTF. The chain employs TRBV19 and TRBJ1-2; TRBD1 is a possible D gene (6 bases). Between the trimmed V and J ends, which lost 3 bases and 4 bases, there was a span of 24 bases. The CDR3 has 18 amino acids. Germline values: CDR1 LNHDA, CDR2 SQIVND (reference sequence).

The chain joins TRBV11-3 to TRBJ2-2; D remains unclear. The CDR3 extends over 15 amino acids. Between the trimmed V and J ends, which lost 1 base and 7 bases, there was a span of 13 bases. Germline loops: CDR1 SGHNT, CDR2 YENEEA. CDR3 residues: CASSLGGASGGELFF. CDR3 bases: TGTGCCAGCAGCTTAGGTGGTGCATCGGGCGGGGAGCTGTTTTTT.

The chain links TRBV28 to TRBJ2-7; TRBD2 agrees at 9 bases. Germline trimming cut 5 bases from V and 6 bases from J; bases unmatched to any gene: 8. Germline-derived CDR1 and CDR2 are MDHEN and SYDVKM. This CDR3 contains 14 residues. CDR3 in amino acids: CASSTSGRLGEQYF. The CDR3 DNA sequence: TGTGCCAGCAGTACCAGCGGGAGGCTTGGCGAGCAGTACTTC.